A selection of T cell receptor beta chains follows, all from one sample in a study of cytomegalovirus exposure and HLA in healthy donors. Measured with immunoSEQ multiplex PCR; TCRdb has only the in-frame clones, and not every one. The profile shows under 250,000 clones, 80% to 90% of them singletons. The sequenced sample was PBMCs. The receptor set was obtained from a woman aged 30 to 39 in good health and CMV-seronegative. Both conserved end residues are part of each CDR3. D genes are given only for firm matches. Expanded clones get a size class; other rows say once, few or many, or leave the size out.

CASSYTQGQETQYF	TGTGCCAGCAGTTATACACAGGGGCAAGAGACCCAGTACTTC	TRBV6-1	TRBJ2-5	TRBD1	.
CSASRGAAFF	TGCAGTGCTAGTCGGGGGGCGGCTTTCTTT	TRBV20-1	TRBJ1-1	.	.
CASSLTTGIRSYEQYF	TGTGCCAGCAGCTTAACGACAGGGATTCGCTCCTACGAGCAGTACTTC	TRBV11-1	TRBJ2-7	TRBD1	once
CASSMGQENTGELFF	TGTGCCAGCAGTATGGGACAGGAGAACACCGGGGAGCTGTTTTTT	TRBV2	TRBJ2-2	TRBD1	.
CASSLQGDGYEQYF	TGTGCCAGCTCACTACAGGGTGACGGCTACGAGCAGTACTTC	TRBV18	TRBJ2-7	.	.
CASLLTGRTTGELFF	TGTGCCAGCCTACTGACAGGGAGGACCACCGGGGAGCTGTTTTTT	TRBV6-1	TRBJ2-2	.	.
CASSTHRGSYNEQFF	TGTGCCAGTAGTACCCACAGGGGCTCCTACAATGAGCAGTTCTTC	TRBV19	TRBJ2-1	TRBD1	.
CSVDVGTGSYEQYF	TGCAGCGTTGATGTCGGGACAGGGTCCTACGAGCAGTACTTC	TRBV29-1	TRBJ2-7	TRBD1	.
CASSNGGVNWGQPQHF	TGTGCCAGCAGTAATGGCGGGGTGAATTGGGGGCAGCCCCAGCATTTT	TRBV28	TRBJ1-5	.	.
CASRFGDTASYEQYF	TGTGCCAGCAGGTTCGGGGACACTGCATCCTACGAGCAGTACTTC	TRBV6-1	TRBJ2-7	.	.
CAWSVRAGNTIYF	TGTGCCTGGAGTGTAAGAGCTGGAAACACCATATATTTT	TRBV30	TRBJ1-3	.	.
CASSPREAGGSETQYF	TGCGCCAGCAGCCCTCGTGAAGCGGGGGGGTCGGAGACCCAGTACTTC	TRBV5-1	TRBJ2-5	TRBD2	.
CASSQDPAGGPYEQYF	TGCGCCAGCAGCCAAGATCCAGCGGGAGGGCCCTACGAGCAGTACTTC	TRBV4-1	TRBJ2-7	TRBD2	.
CASSPLDINSYEQYF	TGCGCCAGCAGTCCACTGGACATAAACTCCTACGAGCAGTACTTC	TRBV5-1	TRBJ2-7	.	.
CASSEQGAGETQYF	TGTGCCAGCAGTGAACAGGGGGCAGGAGAGACCCAGTACTTC	TRBV2	TRBJ2-5	TRBD1	few
CASSSGQGAEAFF	TGTGCCAGCAGTTCCGGACAGGGCGCTGAAGCTTTCTTT	TRBV2	TRBJ1-1	TRBD1	.
CASTSGTRGGLDTEAFF	TGTGCCAGCACCTCCGGGACACGGGGTGGCTTGGACACTGAAGCTTTCTTT	TRBV9	TRBJ1-1	.	.
CASSYWEGGPTF	TGTGCCAGCAGCTACTGGGAGGGGGGACCCACCTTC	TRBV11-2	TRBJ1-2	.	.
CASSPGTGVDEQYF	TGTGCCAGCAGCCCCGGGACAGGGGTTGACGAGCAGTACTTC	TRBV7-9	TRBJ2-7	TRBD1	.
CASGLANRATDTQYF	TGTGCTAGTGGTTTGGCAAACAGGGCCACAGATACGCAGTATTTT	TRBV12-5	TRBJ2-3	.	.
CAWSLGLGNQPQHF	TGTGCCTGGAGTCTGGGGCTGGGCAATCAGCCCCAGCATTTT	TRBV30	TRBJ1-5	.	.
CASSSRTGGQETQYF	TGTGCCAGTAGCTCCCGGACAGGGGGACAAGAGACCCAGTACTTC	TRBV19	TRBJ2-5	TRBD1	.
CASSSGQGAIYNSPLHF	TGTGCCAGTAGTTCCGGACAGGGGGCCATCTATAATTCACCCCTCCACTTT	TRBV19	TRBJ1-6	TRBD1	.
CASSRGLDVPYEQYF	TGTGCCAGCAGTAGGGGACTAGATGTTCCCTACGAGCAGTACTTC	TRBV11-2	TRBJ2-7	TRBD2	.
CAWSVLTLLEVELFF	TGTGCCTGGAGTGTACTTACCCTTTTGGAGGTGGAGCTGTTTTTT	TRBV30	TRBJ2-2	.	.
CSVFGDRGINTEAFF	TGCAGCGTTTTCGGAGACAGGGGAATAAACACTGAAGCTTTCTTT	TRBV29-1	TRBJ1-1	TRBD1	once
CASTSGGKTQYF	TGTGCCAGCACTAGCGGGGGAAAGACCCAGTACTTC	TRBV5-5	TRBJ2-5	TRBD2	.
CASSPRQGAYEQYF	TGTGCCAGTAGCCCAAGACAGGGGGCCTACGAGCAGTACTTC	TRBV19	TRBJ2-7	TRBD1	.
CASSQGGNNQPQHF	TGCGCCAGCAGCCAGGGAGGGAACAATCAGCCCCAGCATTTT	TRBV5-1	TRBJ1-5	.	.
CASKRGLSSYEQYF	TGTGCCAGCAAGCGGGGACTCAGCTCCTACGAGCAGTACTTC	TRBV2	TRBJ2-7	TRBD2	.
CASSNRQGSDEQYF	TGTGCCAGCAGCAACCGACAGGGCAGCGACGAGCAGTACTTC	TRBV7-2	TRBJ2-7	TRBD1	.
CASSARGGSVEKLFF	TGTGCCAGCAGCGCACGGGGGGGCTCGGTTGAAAAACTGTTTTTT	TRBV9	TRBJ1-4	.	.
CASSLGFTQLGYGYTF	TGTGCCAGCAGTTTAGGGTTCACCCAGCTAGGCTATGGCTACACCTTC	TRBV27	TRBJ1-2	.	.
CASSEGQGPWNTEAFF	TGTGCCAGCAGTGAAGGGCAGGGGCCTTGGAACACTGAAGCTTTCTTT	TRBV2	TRBJ1-1	.	.
CASSSGGEQYF	TGTGCCAGCAGCTCAGGGGGGGAGCAGTACTTC	TRBV7-2	TRBJ2-7	.	.
CATSRLGTGGQKLFF	TGTGCCACCAGCAGATTGGGGACAGGGGGACAAAAACTGTTTTTT	TRBV15	TRBJ1-4	TRBD1	.
CASSPPGQPEKLFF	TGTGCCAGCTCACCACCGGGACAGCCTGAAAAACTGTTTTTT	TRBV18	TRBJ1-4	TRBD1	.
CASSERGSGGYTF	TGTGCCAGCAGTGAACGAGGGTCCGGTGGCTACACCTTC	TRBV25-1	TRBJ1-2	.	.
CASSYRTGDTEAFF	TGTGCCAGCAGTTACCGGACAGGGGACACTGAAGCTTTCTTT	TRBV6-5	TRBJ1-1	TRBD1	.
CASSYPGNGNTIYF	TGTGCCAGCAGTTACCCGGGTAACGGAAACACCATATATTTT	TRBV6-6	TRBJ1-3	.	.
CASSPSSEQFF	TGTGCCAGCAGTCCTTCGAGCGAGCAGTTCTTC	TRBV2	TRBJ2-1	.	once
CASSRDRVVSYEQYF	TGTGCCAGCAGCCGGGACAGGGTGGTCTCCTACGAGCAGTACTTC	TRBV5-4	TRBJ2-7	TRBD1	.
CASSYPSGRATNEQFF	TGCGCCAGCAGCTACCCTAGCGGGAGGGCGACCAATGAGCAGTTCTTC	TRBV5-1	TRBJ2-1	TRBD2	.
CSGTGEGGNTIYF	TGCAGCGGGACAGGGGAAGGTGGAAACACCATATATTTT	TRBV29-1	TRBJ1-3	TRBD1	.
CASSFGGRGTEAFF	TGCGCCAGCAGCTTCGGGGGGCGCGGGACTGAAGCTTTCTTT	TRBV5-1	TRBJ1-1	.	.
CAWSVLDSPLHF	TGTGCCTGGAGTGTATTAGATTCACCCCTCCACTTT	TRBV30	TRBJ1-6	.	.
CAWSGLAWETQYF	TGTGCCTGGAGCGGACTAGCCTGGGAGACCCAGTACTTC	TRBV30	TRBJ2-5	TRBD2	.
CASGSFRQGRNQPQHF	TGTGCTAGTGGTTCGTTCCGACAGGGCCGAAATCAGCCCCAGCATTTT	TRBV12-5	TRBJ1-5	TRBD1	.
CASSGLISGGATDTQYF	TGTGCCAGCAGCGGCCTCATTAGCGGGGGGGCCACAGATACGCAGTATTTT	TRBV9	TRBJ2-3	TRBD2	once
CASSVGGTGAEETQYF	TGTGCCAGCAGCGTAGGGGGGACAGGGGCTGAAGAGACCCAGTACTTC	TRBV7-9	TRBJ2-5	TRBD1	.
CSVELFGGAYNEQFF	TGCAGCGTTGAATTATTTGGCGGTGCCTACAATGAGCAGTTCTTC	TRBV29-1	TRBJ2-1	.	.
CASSLGGQGSYGYTF	TGTGCCAGCAGCTTGGGCGGACAGGGGAGCTATGGCTACACCTTC	TRBV7-2	TRBJ1-2	TRBD1	.
CASTKRAGDGYTF	TGTGCCAGCACCAAACGGGCAGGGGATGGCTACACCTTC	TRBV25-1	TRBJ1-2	.	.
CASSVGGSGGRETQYF	TGTGCCAGCAGCGTAGGGGGTAGCGGGGGCCGAGAGACCCAGTACTTC	TRBV9	TRBJ2-5	TRBD2	.